These 16 T cell receptor beta chains were sequenced from one sample in a study of T-cell reconstitution after alpha-beta-depleted transplantation in children. A TCRbeta library incorporating unique molecular identifiers was prepared. TCRdb used MiXCR to reprocess the PCR reads, holding one entry per CDR3 protein. Of hundreds of thousands of distinct CDR3 sequences in the sample, 10% to 15% are singletons; the top ten hold 2.2%. The starting material was PBMCs, mostly from graft donor cells, obtained 360 days after TCRalphabeta/CD19-depleted stem cell transplant. The source of these receptors is a male patient between 10 and 17 years old who had a stem cell transplant for acute myeloid leukemia, so the T cells may come from the graft donor.

The chain links TRBV28 to TRBJ2-3; 13 bases agree with TRBD2. Germline V lookup: CDR1 MDHEN, CDR2 SYDVKM. After removal of 6 bases from V and 1 base from J, the junction contained 7 bases not matched to a gene. The CDR3 is 17 amino acids. CDR3 in DNA: TGTGCCAGCAGCCGTTACGGGACTAGCGGGGGCACAGATACGCAGTATTTT. Translating it yields CASSRYGTSGGTDTQYF.

V gene TRBV29-1 combines with J gene TRBJ2-1; D gene unclear. V dropped 4 bases and J dropped 7 bases, with 5 bases sitting between them. Germline V gene lookup returns CDR1 SQVTM and CDR2 ANQGSEA. The CDR3 extends over 10 amino acids. The CDR3: CSVVWNEQFF. The CDR3 coding sequence is TGCAGCGTTGTGTGGAATGAGCAGTTCTTC.

V gene TRBV5-1 combines with J gene TRBJ1-5, with a weak D call TRBD1 (5 bases). Germline assignment: CDR1 SGHRS and CDR2 YFSETQ. The CDR3 has 14 amino acids. Between the trimmed V and J ends, which lost 4 bases and 4 bases, there was a span of 12 bases. The CDR3 DNA is TGCGCCAGCAGCCTCGGGCCAGGGAATCAGCCCCAGCATTTT. Amino acids: CASSLGPGNQPQHF.

V is TRBV29-1 and J is TRBJ2-7; 8 nucleotides line up with TRBD2. CDR1 is SQVTM, CDR2 ANQGSEA, per germline. The V and J ends lost 7 bases and 4 bases, in that order; junction bases with no gene match: 9. The CDR3 runs to 13 residues. The CDR3, as DNA: TGCAGCGCCGCTAGCGGGCGGACTTACGAGCAGTACTTC. This sequence encodes CSAASGRTYEQYF.

This clonotype has more than one count but fewer than ten. This sequence joins TRBV15 and TRBJ2-7, with TRBD1 as a possible D gene (6 bases). The germline V gene encodes CDR1 LNHNV and CDR2 YYDKDF (reference sequence). V was shortened by 0 bases and J by 2 bases, with 20 bases between the two germline ends. This CDR3 comprises 18 residues. CDR3 sequence: CATSREAALAGTTYEQYF. CDR3 bases: TGTGCCACCAGCAGAGAGGCGGCCCTTGCCGGGACAACCTACGAGCAGTACTTC.

This clonotype was picked up a small number of times. V and J are TRBV2 and TRBJ1-6, with D possibly being TRBD1 (5 bases). CDR1 is SNHLY and CDR2 is FYNNEI in the germline V gene. V was cut by 2 bases and J by 9 bases, with 17 bases left in between. This CDR3 comprises 16 residues. The CDR3 nucleotides are TGTGCCAGCAGTGAAACGGGGGGAGGCCCTAGTTCACCCCTCCACTTT. Translation gives CASSETGGGPSSPLHF.

The rearrangement uses TRBV14 and TRBJ2-1; 8 bases fit TRBD1. Trimming at V came to 4 bases and at J to 3 bases, leaving 5 bases not matched to a gene. This CDR3 is 15 amino acids long. CDR1 and CDR2 (germline): SGHDN, FVKESK. This CDR3 reads CASSPTGVGYNEQFF. For the CDR3, the DNA is TGTGCCAGCAGCCCGACAGGGGTAGGCTACAATGAGCAGTTCTTC.

This clonotype turned up a few times. V gene TRBV29-1 combines with J gene TRBJ2-7; possible D gene TRBD1, 6 bases. This CDR3 comprises 11 residues. The germline V and J ends were trimmed by 4 bases and 3 bases, with 7 bases remaining between them. Germline CDR1 and CDR2: SQVTM and ANQGSEA. In DNA form, the CDR3 reads TGCAGCGTTGCACAGGGCTACGAGCAGTACTTC. Amino acids: CSVAQGYEQYF.

This clonotype has only a few counts. V is TRBV20-1 and J is TRBJ2-6; D gene uncertain. Trimming shortened V by 3 bases and J by 0 bases, and 9 bases separated the two germline ends. Per the germline V gene, CDR1 is DFQATT and CDR2 is SNEGSKA (reference sequence). The CDR3 extends over 15 amino acids. The CDR3 DNA sequence: TGCAGTGCTAGGCTAGATTCCTCTGGGGCCAACGTCCTGACTTTC. The encoded protein is CSARLDSSGANVLTF.

This clonotype has ten or more counts. The chain combines TRBV20-1 with TRBJ2-7, with TRBD1 identical over 10 bases. V gave up 6 bases and J gave up 0 bases; unmatched junction bases: 5. The CDR3 is made up of 14 amino acids. Per germline, CDR1 DFQATT and CDR2 SNEGSKA (reference sequence). CDR3 residues: CSASRTGGSYEQYF. CDR3 in DNA: TGCAGTGCCTCAAGGACAGGGGGCTCCTACGAGCAGTACTTC.

The chain is built from TRBV7-3 and TRBJ2-3; D possibly matches TRBD1 or TRBD2 (5 bases each). The CDR3 runs 14 residues. Between the trimmed V and J ends, which lost 5 bases and 6 bases, there was a span of 15 bases. From germline, CDR1 is SGHTA and CDR2 FQGTGA. CDR3: CASSTGTRGDTQYF. The DNA of the CDR3 is TGTGCCAGCAGCACTGGGACCCGCGGGGATACGCAGTATTTT.

Here the CDR3 reads CASSLPAGEPQHF. For the CDR3, the DNA is TGTGCCAGCAGTTTACCCGCCGGGGAGCCCCAGCATTTT. This chain connects TRBV12-3 or TRBV12-4 to TRBJ1-5, with unresolved D. The CDR3 is made up of 13 amino acids. Trimming stripped 2 bases from V and 8 bases from J, with 10 bases between.

The CDR3 DNA reads TGTGCCAGCAGCCCAGAGAGGTTCAGCACCACCAACACAGATACGCAGTATTTT. Translating gives CASSPERFSTTNTDTQYF. This chain joins TRBV4-2 and TRBJ2-3, with D unclear. V was trimmed by 4 bases and J by 2 bases, leaving 22 bases between them. The CDR3 is 18 amino acids. Per the germline V gene, CDR1 is LGHNA and CDR2 is YNFKEQ.

The chain carries TRBV7-6 and TRBJ2-3, with D possibly being TRBD2 (6 bases). With 1 base removed from V and 4 bases from J, the gap between germline ends came to 15 bases. The CDR3 loop spans 16 amino acids. The germline V gene encodes CDR1 SGHVS and CDR2 FNYEAQ. CDR3 residues: CASSLGSGGGADTQYF. The DNA of the CDR3 is TGTGCCAGCAGCTTAGGTTCCGGGGGAGGAGCAGATACGCAGTATTTT.

This sequence joins TRBV6-1 and TRBJ1-2; 9 bases are a match to TRBD1. Germline V gives CDR1 MNHNS, CDR2 SASEGT. This CDR3 is 16 amino acids long. Trimming removed 4 bases from V and 8 bases from J; junction bases left unmatched: 14. CDR3 residues: CASSVRTGTGYWGYTF. CDR3 nucleotide sequence: TGTGCCAGCAGTGTCCGAACCGGGACAGGGTATTGGGGCTACACCTTC.

The chain is built from TRBV27 and TRBJ1-5; D is unclear. This CDR3 contains 14 residues. Trimming pared 8 bases from V and 2 bases from J, leaving 13 bases between. CDR1 and CDR2 (germline): MNHEY, SMNVEV (reference sequence). Here the CDR3 reads CASGPRMGNQPQHF. CDR3 DNA sequence: TGTGCCAGCGGACCTCGAATGGGCAATCAGCCCCAGCATTTT.